Reported below is one T cell receptor beta chain. Its cognate antigen is unknown. As the method for making TCR beta libraries, quantitative 5'-RACE with molecular barcodes was used. TCRdb redid the calling of the 5' RACE reads with MiXCR, one entry per CDR3 protein. Among some 270,000 distinct CDR3 sequences listed, over 15% were seen once. CDR1 and CDR2 (germline): SQVTM, ANQGSEA. This CDR3 has 13 amino acids. The ends lost 4 bases at V and 5 bases at J; junction bases unmatched: 6. These data are taken from a study of CD8 T cells in ankylosing spondylitis. Study-level findings and limits: Reportedly, disease-linked clones are significantly enriched in ankylosing spondylitis patients' matched synovial fluid. In the blood and synovial fluid of reactive arthritis, some motif variants had been previously reported.

The source of this sequence is a male donor with ankylosing spondylitis or in good health (not recorded which). Specimen: blood, either unsorted or a sorted T cell fraction (not recorded which). The chain uses TRBV29-1 and TRBJ2-7; 9 nucleotides align to TRBD2. The CDR3 reads CSVAREGPNEQYF. CDR3 coding DNA: TGCAGCGTTGCGCGGGAGGGCCCTAACGAGCAGTACTTC.